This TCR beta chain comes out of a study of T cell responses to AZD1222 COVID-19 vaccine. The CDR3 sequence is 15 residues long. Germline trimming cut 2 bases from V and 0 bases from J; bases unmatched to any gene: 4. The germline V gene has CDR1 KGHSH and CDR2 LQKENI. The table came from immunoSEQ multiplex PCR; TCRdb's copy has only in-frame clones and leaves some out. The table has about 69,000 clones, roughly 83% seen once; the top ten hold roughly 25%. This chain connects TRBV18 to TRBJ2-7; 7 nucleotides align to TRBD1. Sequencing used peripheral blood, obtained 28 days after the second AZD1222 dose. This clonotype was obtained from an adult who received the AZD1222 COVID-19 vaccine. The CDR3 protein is CASSPKTGSSYEQYF. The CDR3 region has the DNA TGTGCCAGCTCACCAAAGACAGGGAGCTCCTACGAGCAGTACTTC. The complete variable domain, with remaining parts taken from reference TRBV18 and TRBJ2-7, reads NAGVMQNPRHLVRRRGQEARLRCSPMKGHSHVYWYRQLPEEGLKFMVYLQKENIIDESGMPKERFSAEFPKEGPSILRIQQVVRGDSAAYFCASSPKTGSSYEQYFGPGTRLTVT.